The present TCR beta chain was sequenced within a study of cytomegalovirus exposure and HLA in healthy donors. The primer mix had 60 Vbeta and 13 Jbeta primers. TCRdb keeps only in-frame clones here, not all; method: immunoSEQ multiplex PCR. There are about 93,000 clones in the sample; over 75% occur only once, and approximately 2% lies in the top ten. Germline V gene data show CDR1 as MDHEN and CDR2 as SYDVKM. J was trimmed by 6 bases and V by 10 bases; bases with no gene match: 10. CDR3 length: 14 residues. The sample was PBMCs. The receptor was derived from a boy aged 5-17 years in good health and CMV-seronegative. The chain carries TRBV28 and TRBJ1-2, with 11 bases that match TRBD1. The CDR3 coding sequence is TGTGCCACCTTGGACAGGGGGCAATTAGATGGCTACACCTTC. This sequence encodes CATLDRGQLDGYTF.